These 14 T cell receptor beta chains came from one sample sequenced in a study of technical replicates of blood from four donors. The protocol was immunoSEQ multiplex PCR, while the TCRdb copy is restricted to in-frame clones and leaves out a portion. Of 60,000 to 85,000 clones listed, 90% to 95% are singletons. The sequenced material came from T cells isolated from PBMCs. Receptors originate from a human donor in good health.

The rearrangement joins TRBV6-5 to TRBJ2-7, with D perhaps TRBD2 (5 bases). This CDR3 has 14 amino acids. In germline, CDR1 is MNHEY, CDR2 SVGAGI. V was trimmed by 4 bases and J by 0 bases, leaving 10 bases between them. Here the CDR3 DNA reads TGTGCCAGCAGTTTCCAGCGGTCCTCCTACGAGCAGTACTTC. Its translation is CASSFQRSSYEQYF.

This chain uses TRBV27 with TRBJ1-4; D is perhaps TRBD1 (6 bases). From germline, CDR1 is MNHEY and CDR2 SMNVEV (reference sequence). This CDR3 spans 14 amino acids. Trimming removed 8 bases from V and 5 bases from J, with 15 bases in between. CDR3 region: CASGTGYPNEKLFF. DNA for the CDR3: TGTGCCAGCGGAACAGGGTACCCAAATGAAAAACTGTTTTTT.

The CDR3 coding sequence is TGCGCCAGCAGCGGACAGGGGAGCTCTGGAAACACCATATATTTT. Translating gives CASSGQGSSGNTIYF. The rearrangement links TRBV5-1 to TRBJ1-3; 9 bases align to TRBD1. The CDR3 length is 15 residues. The V gene end was trimmed by 4 bases and the J gene end by 0 bases; junction bases not matched to a gene: 2. Germline CDR1 SGHRS, CDR2 YFSETQ.

This chain links TRBV28 with TRBJ2-3; TRBD2 matches at 8 bases. The germline V gene encodes CDR1 MDHEN and CDR2 SYDVKM. V shed 3 bases and J 1 base; nucleotides not matched to a gene: 6. CDR3 size: 16 residues. CDR3 residues: CASSFGGLARTDTQYF. The CDR3 coding sequence is TGTGCCAGCAGTTTTGGCGGACTAGCACGCACAGATACGCAGTATTTT.

The chain combines TRBV7-2 with TRBJ2-1, with a tentative D call TRBD2 (6 bases). The germline CDR1 and CDR2 sequences are SGHTA and FQGNSA. The CDR3 is made up of 16 amino acids. Trimming left V 1 base short and J 0 bases short, with 10 bases between. CDR3 sequence: CASSLEVGSSYNEQFF. In DNA form, the CDR3 reads TGTGCCAGCAGCTTAGAGGTCGGGAGCTCCTACAATGAGCAGTTCTTC.

The chain has TRBV7-9 and TRBJ1-1; TRBD1 matches at 8 bases. Germline assignment: CDR1 SEHNR and CDR2 FQNEAQ (reference sequence). This CDR3 is 14 amino acids long. V dropped 1 base and J dropped 12; count of bases not matched to a gene: 10. CDR3 DNA: TGTGCCAGCAGCTTAGAAAGCGGACAGGGTAGGACTTTCTTT. This gives the protein CASSLESGQGRTFF. Based on the CDR3 plus reference TRBV7-9 and TRBJ1-1, the full variable domain is DTGVSQNPRHKITKRGQNVTFRCDPISEHNRLYWYRQTLGQGPEFLTYFQNEAQLEKSRLLSDRFSAERPKGSFSTLEIQRTEQGDSAMYLCASSLESGQGRTFFGQGTRLTVV.

The V and J genes are TRBV19 and TRBJ1-5; a possible D gene is TRBD1 (6 bases). Trimming stripped 3 bases from V and 4 bases from J, with 10 bases between. Germline V gives CDR1 LNHDA, CDR2 SQIVND (reference sequence). This CDR3 has 14 residues. CDR3 residues: CASSIDGQNQPQHF. CDR3 DNA: TGTGCCAGTAGTATTGACGGACAGAATCAGCCCCAGCATTTT.

The CDR3 region is CASSLRLFQAGELFF. The CDR3 region has the DNA TGCGCCAGCAGCTTGAGGTTGTTCCAGGCCGGGGAGCTGTTTTTT. The gene calls are TRBV5-1 and TRBJ2-2; D is ambiguous. The V gene's germline CDR1 is SGHRS and CDR2 YFSETQ. The CDR3 runs to 15 residues. Trimming removed 1 base at V and 6 bases at J, with 13 bases between.

As for this clone: One junction end disagrees with the germline gene, perhaps due to a read error. The V call is TRBV5-1, the J call TRBJ2-5, with D unresolved. CDR3 length equals 12 residues. Germline V gene data show CDR1 as SGHRS and CDR2 as YFSETQ. CDR3 DNA: TGCGCCAGCATCTTGGCACGGGAGACCCAGTACTTC. This encodes CASILARETQYF.

This clone has only one observation. The chain joins TRBV5-4 to TRBJ2-1; possible D gene TRBD2, 7 bases. Germline V CDR1 and CDR2: SGHNT, YYREEE (reference sequence). V lost 3 bases and J 2 bases, leaving 9 bases between the germline ends. This CDR3 region has 14 residues. The CDR3 DNA reads as TGTGCCAGCAGCTGGGAGGGGGCCTACAATGAGCAGTTCTTC. This translates into CASSWEGAYNEQFF.

The chain links TRBV6-5 to TRBJ2-2; 11 nucleotides line up with TRBD2. Germline values: CDR1 MNHEY, CDR2 SVGAGI. J gave up 4 bases and V 2 bases, and 0 bases lay outside the gene matches. The CDR3 runs to 15 residues. The DNA for the CDR3 is TGTGCCAGCAGTTACGGGACTAGCGGCACCGGGGAGCTGTTTTTT. Translated, it gives CASSYGTSGTGELFF.

The chain couples TRBV19 to TRBJ2-7; 8 positions agree with TRBD2. Germline-derived CDR1 and CDR2 are LNHDA and SQIVND (reference sequence). The V segment lost 1 base and the J segment 4 bases; nucleotides outside the gene matches: 6. The CDR3 is made up of 15 amino acids. This CDR3 is CASSIARREVYEQYF. The CDR3 DNA follows: TGTGCCAGTAGTATAGCAAGGCGGGAGGTATACGAGCAGTACTTC.

CDR3 nucleotides: TGTGCCTGGAACGGGATTAAGAACGAGCAGTACTTC. Protein: CAWNGIKNEQYF. The chain links TRBV30 to TRBJ2-7; possibly TRBD2 for D (5 bases). Trimming shortened V by 4 bases and J by 5 bases, and 12 bases separated the two germline ends. Per the germline V gene, CDR1 is GTSNPN and CDR2 is SVGIG (reference sequence). The CDR3 loop spans 12 amino acids.

The chain links TRBV15 to TRBJ2-7, with D tentatively TRBD2 (5 bases). Germline CDR1 and CDR2: LNHNV and YYDKDF (reference sequence). CDR3 length equals 15 residues. Trimming pared 1 base from V and 2 bases from J, leaving 12 bases between. The CDR3 nucleotides are TGTGCCACCAGCAGAGGGGGAGTCTCCACCTACGAGCAGTACTTC. It specifies CATSRGGVSTYEQYF.